The 2 T cell receptor beta chains listed next were all sequenced from one sample in a study of blood T cell repertoires in COVID-19. The assay was immunoSEQ multiplex PCR, and TCRdb's table has in-frame clones only and misses some. Here the sample spans about 240,000 clones, more than 80% being singletons. Sequencing was done on a sample of peripheral blood. Receptors originate from a human donor in a cohort sampled during active COVID-19.

This rearrangement joins TRBV2 to TRBJ1-5; a possible D gene is TRBD1 (5 bases). The CDR3 contains 12 residues. Trimming cost V 5 bases and J 11 bases, with 13 bases left between them. Germline V lookup: CDR1 SNHLY, CDR2 FYNNEI. CDR3 in DNA: TGTGCCAGCAGTTTAAGTACGGGGGCCCAGCATTTT. Protein product: CASSLSTGAQHF.

This clone was observed a single time. This sample also contains other DNA sequences that code for the same CDR3. The chain links TRBV5-1 to TRBJ2-1; possible D gene TRBD2, 5 bases. The CDR3 extends over 13 amino acids. Germline V gene sequence: CDR1 SGHRS, CDR2 YFSETQ. V was clipped by 0 bases and J by 7 bases, with 8 bases between them. CDR3 DNA: TGCGCCAGCAGCTTGGCCTCGGGGAATGAGCAGTTCTTC. Protein sequence: CASSLASGNEQFF.